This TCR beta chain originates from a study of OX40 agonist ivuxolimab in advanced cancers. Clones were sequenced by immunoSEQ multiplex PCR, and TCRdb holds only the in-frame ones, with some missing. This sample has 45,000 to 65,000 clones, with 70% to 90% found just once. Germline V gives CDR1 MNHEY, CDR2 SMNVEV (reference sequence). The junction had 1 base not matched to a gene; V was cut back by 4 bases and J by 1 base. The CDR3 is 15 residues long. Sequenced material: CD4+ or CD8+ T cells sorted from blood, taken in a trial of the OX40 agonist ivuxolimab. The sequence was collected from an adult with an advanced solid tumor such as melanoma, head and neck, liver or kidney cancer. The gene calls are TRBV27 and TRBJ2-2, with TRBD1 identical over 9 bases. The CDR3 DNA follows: TGTGCCAGCAGTTCGGACAGGGGGAACACCGGGGAGCTGTTTTTT. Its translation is CASSSDRGNTGELFF.